The 11 T cell receptor beta chains below come from one sample, sequenced in a study of early T cells in non-severe SARS-CoV-2 infection. From the 5' RACE reads, TCRdb called clonotypes with MiXCR, one entry per CDR3 protein. The sample has 35,000 to 45,000 distinct CDR3 sequences, 5.8% seen once. Sequencing was carried out using whole blood. All receptors derive from an adult who was a healthcare worker with PCR-confirmed SARS-CoV-2 infection or an uninfected control (not recorded which).

This clonotype was found many times. The chain couples TRBV5-6 to TRBJ1-2; 7 bases are a match to TRBD1. From germline, CDR1 is SGHDT and CDR2 YYEEEE. The CDR3 has 13 amino acids. V shed 3 bases, J shed 7 bases, and the junction held 6 bases outside the gene matches. CDR3 nucleotides: TGTGCCAGCAGCTCGCTTGACAGGGCTGGCTACACCTTC. It codes for CASSSLDRAGYTF.

This clonotype turned up a few times. J is TRBJ2-5 and V is TRBV29-1; either TRBD1 or TRBD2 may fit D (5 bases each). Germline-derived CDR1 and CDR2 are SQVTM and ANQGSEA. V lost 6 bases to trimming and J lost 2 bases, with 16 bases between them. The CDR3 sequence is 14 residues long. CDR3 DNA sequence: TGCAGCGTGTCCGGGACGTCCTTTCAAGAGACCCAGTACTTC. Protein sequence: CSVSGTSFQETQYF.

This clonotype has only a few counts. The chain links TRBV18 to TRBJ2-5, with TRBD2 as a possible D gene (5 bases). The CDR3 has 13 residues. The ends were cut back, 5 bases at V and 3 bases at J, with 10 bases in the middle. The germline CDR1 and CDR2 sequences are KGHSH and LQKENI. The CDR3 DNA is TGTGCCAGCTCAAGAGGACTGGAAGAGACCCAGTACTTC. This gives the protein CASSRGLEETQYF.

In this sample, this clonotype turned up a few times. The chain couples TRBV7-2 to TRBJ2-7, with 7 nucleotides matching TRBD2. CDR1 and CDR2 (germline): SGHTA, FQGNSA. J gave up 3 bases and V 8 bases, and 4 bases lay outside the gene matches. The CDR3 sequence is 12 residues long. The CDR3 nucleotides are TGTGCCAGCGGGAGGGCCTTCTACGAGCAGTACTTC. Translation: CASGRAFYEQYF.

This clonotype was detected many times. The gene calls are TRBV12-3 or TRBV12-4 and TRBJ1-5, with a weak D call TRBD1 (5 bases). Trimming shortened V by 5 bases and J by 2 bases, and 10 bases separated the two germline ends. CDR3 length: 14 amino acids. The CDR3 DNA reads as TGTGCCAGCAGTCTCGGGGGGGGCAATCAGCCCCAGCATTTT. It codes for CASSLGGGNQPQHF.

At least ten counts were recorded for this clonotype. This rearrangement joins TRBV5-1 to TRBJ1-2; 7 bases fit TRBD1. The CDR3 extends over 12 amino acids. Germline V gene lookup returns CDR1 SGHRS and CDR2 YFSETQ. The J segment lost 3 bases and the V segment lost 5 bases, leaving 1 base of the junction unmatched. Here the CDR3 DNA reads TGCGCCAGCAGTACAGGGGACTATGGCTACACCTTC. Amino acid sequence: CASSTGDYGYTF.

This clonotype was picked up many times. The chain recombines TRBV25-1 with TRBJ1-2; TRBD1 aligns across 8 bases. Trimming at V came to 3 bases and at J to 3 bases, leaving 6 bases not matched to a gene. Germline V CDR1 and CDR2: MGHDK, SYGVNS. The CDR3 runs to 15 residues. CDR3 in amino acids: CASSDPGQGHYGYTF. DNA for the CDR3: TGTGCCAGCAGTGACCCAGGACAGGGCCACTATGGCTACACCTTC.

The genes are TRBV3-1 and TRBJ1-4; possibly TRBD1 for D (5 bases). The length of the CDR3 is 13 residues. V was shortened by 4 bases and J by 7 bases, with 10 bases between the two germline ends. Germline V gene data show CDR1 as LGHDT and CDR2 as YNNKEL (reference sequence). CDR3 in amino acids: CASSPGQGEKLFF. The CDR3 nucleotides are TGTGCCAGCAGCCCAGGGCAGGGTGAAAAACTGTTTTTT.

The chain has TRBV11-2 and TRBJ1-4; weak D call: TRBD1 (6 bases). Per the germline V gene, CDR1 is SGHAT and CDR2 is FQNNGV. This CDR3 comprises 12 residues. V was shortened by 5 bases and J by 8 bases, with 9 bases between the two germline ends. The CDR3 nucleotides are TGTGCCAGCAGCACAGGGAACGAAAAACTGTTTTTT. Residues: CASSTGNEKLFF. The whole variable domain, filled in from reference TRBV11-2 and TRBJ1-4, reads EAGVAQSPRYKIIEKRQSVAFWCNPISGHATLYWYQQILGQGPKLLIQFQNNGVVDDSQLPKDRFSAERLKGVDSTLKIQPAKLEDSAVYLCASSTGNEKLFFGSGTQLSVL.

V usage is TRBV7-2 and J usage is TRBJ2-6; 8 nucleotides agree with TRBD1. CDR1 is SGHTA, CDR2 FQGNSA, per germline. This CDR3 is 18 amino acids long. The J segment lost 0 bases and the V segment lost 2 bases, leaving 6 bases of the junction unmatched. In DNA, the CDR3 is TGTGCCAGCAGCTTACCGAACAGGGGGAGCTCTGGGGCCAACGTCCTGACTTTC. This codes for CASSLPNRGSSGANVLTF.

For this clonotype: One end of the junction fails to match germline, which may point to a read error. The chain carries TRBV5-5 and TRBJ2-5, with D uncertain. Germline-derived CDR1 and CDR2 are SGHKS and YYEKEE (reference sequence). The CDR3 is 13 residues long. In nucleotides, the CDR3 is TGTGTCAGCAGCTATCAGGACCAAGAGACCCAGTACTTC. Protein product: CVSSYQDQETQYF.